This TCR beta chain comes out of a study of T and B cells in COVID-19 patients. As for the study in general: Of 20 to 25 active-infection patients, approximately 12 were critically ill with mechanical ventilation or extracorporeal membrane oxygenation. Comorbidities linked to unfavorable COVID-19 outcome were present in about 90% of the 20 active-infection patients.

The CDR3 has 14 residues. Germline V gene data show CDR1 as PRHDT and CDR2 as FYEKMQ (reference sequence). J lost 4 bases, V lost 5 bases, and 5 bases had no gene match. For this clonotype: What it binds is not known.

The study's findings and limits: Early severe-case samples and blood from mildly ill patients during symptoms were in short supply. CD4+, regulatory T cell, CD8+ and sorted SARS-CoV-2-responsive or tetramer+ T cells were not yet sequenced.

BIOMED2 TRB-A/B primer pools were used in multiplex TRB PCR. From the multiplex PCR reads, TCRdb called clonotypes with MiXCR, one entry per CDR3 protein. The profile shows 7,700 or so distinct CDR3 sequences, about 30% of them singletons. Each TRB amplification used roughly 240-550 ng of genomic DNA from blood. The sequenced sample was blood. The TCR was taken from a human donor with active COVID-19. The genes are TRBV13 and TRBJ2-5, with 9 bases identical to TRBD2. CDR3 nucleotides: TGTGCCAGCAGCCGTATAGCGGGGGCAGAGACCCAGTACTTC. It is translated as CASSRIAGAETQYF.